The next 32 T cell receptor beta chains were all read from a single sample in a study of cytomegalovirus exposure and HLA in healthy donors. PCR primers comprised 60 Vbeta and 13 Jbeta primers. Sequenced by immunoSEQ multiplex PCR; TCRdb stores in-frame clones only, minus some. Of over 150,000 clones detected, around 80% appear once; the ten largest clones hold roughly 2%. Sequenced: PBMCs. These receptors all stem from a human donor in good health.

This clone was observed a handful of times. The chain joins TRBV7-9 to TRBJ1-1, with D unresolved. Germline CDR1 reads SEHNR; CDR2 reads FQNEAQ (reference sequence). Trimming took off 1 base at V and 1 base at J, with 7 bases between the two ends. The CDR3 is made up of 14 amino acids. CDR3 DNA: TGTGCCAGCAGCTTAGTAGGGAGGAACACTGAAGCTTTCTTT. Its translation: CASSLVGRNTEAFF.

This chain joins TRBV11-2 and TRBJ1-2; 7 nucleotides align to TRBD1. This CDR3 region has 15 residues. Germline values: CDR1 SGHAT, CDR2 FQNNGV. J was trimmed by 5 bases and V by 5 bases; bases with no gene match: 11. DNA for the CDR3: TGTGCCAGCAGCCCTATTAAGGGGGCCTTTTATGGCTACACCTTC. Translated: CASSPIKGAFYGYTF.

V and J are TRBV6-5 and TRBJ1-2, with 7 nucleotides matching TRBD1. The CDR3 loop spans 15 amino acids. Germline V gene lookup returns CDR1 MNHEY and CDR2 SVGAGI. V lost 5 bases to trimming and J lost 4 bases; unmatched junction nucleotides: 10. The CDR3 DNA reads as TGTGCCAGCAGTAACCCGGGACAGACCCTCTATGGCTACACCTTC. Its protein is CASSNPGQTLYGYTF.

Only a few counts were recorded for this clone. V gene TRBV6-5 combines with J gene TRBJ1-1; a weak D match, TRBD1 (5 bases). This CDR3 has 16 residues. V was clipped by 4 bases and J by 1 base, with 16 bases between them. The germline V gene encodes CDR1 MNHEY and CDR2 SVGAGI. The CDR3, as DNA: TGTGCCAGCAGTTTCATCGCAGGGTCGGGGAACACTGAAGCTTTCTTT. Translated, it gives CASSFIAGSGNTEAFF.

CDR3 in DNA: TGTGCCAGCAGCTTAAGGAGTACCGGGGAGCTGTTTTTT. Translating gives CASSLRSTGELFF. The chain carries TRBV7-6 and TRBJ2-2; D gene unclear. Trimming took off 2 bases at V and 5 bases at J, with 6 bases between the two ends. The germline V gene encodes CDR1 SGHVS and CDR2 FNYEAQ. The CDR3 is made up of 13 amino acids.

The chain is built from TRBV5-4 and TRBJ2-5, with 9 bases identical to TRBD1. The CDR3 consists of 15 residues. The germline gives CDR1 SGHNT, CDR2 YYREEE (reference sequence). V shed 4 bases and J 6 bases; nucleotides not matched to a gene: 10. The CDR3: CASSPVRGQGQTQYF. DNA for the CDR3: TGTGCCAGCAGCCCCGTCCGGGGACAGGGCCAGACCCAGTACTTC.

In this sample, this clone turned up a few times. V and J are TRBV7-2 and TRBJ1-3; 7 bases agree with TRBD1. This CDR3 comprises 15 residues. With V trimmed by 4 bases and J by 3 bases, 6 bases remained unmatched. CDR1 is SGHTA, CDR2 FQGNSA, per germline. The CDR3 is CASSSGTADGNTIYF. The CDR3 coding sequence is TGTGCCAGCAGCTCCGGGACAGCCGATGGAAACACCATATATTTT.

The CDR3: CATSSTTSGSNPTDTQYF. CDR3 DNA: TGTGCCACCAGCAGTACTACTAGCGGAAGTAACCCCACAGATACGCAGTATTTT. The genes are TRBV15 and TRBJ2-3, with TRBD2 identical over 8 bases. The CDR3 extends over 18 amino acids. Trimming took 3 bases from V and 2 from J; bases not matched to a gene: 13. Germline V CDR1 and CDR2: LNHNV, YYDKDF (reference sequence).

This clone showed up just a few times. The chain has TRBV6-5 and TRBJ2-2, with D tentatively TRBD1 (5 bases). From germline, CDR1 is MNHEY and CDR2 SVGAGI. This CDR3 is built from 15 residues. Trimming shortened V by 2 bases and J by 0 bases, and 7 bases separated the two germline ends. CDR3 DNA sequence: TGTGCCAGCAGTTACAACAGGCCGAACACCGGGGAGCTGTTTTTT. Encoded protein: CASSYNRPNTGELFF.

The chain uses TRBV7-2 and TRBJ1-1, with 11 nucleotides matching TRBD1. The junction had 6 bases not matched to a gene; V was cut back by 5 bases and J by 4 bases. This CDR3 has 15 amino acids. Germline lookup yields CDR1 SGHTA and CDR2 FQGNSA. The CDR3 bases are TGTGCCAGCAGCCCGCGGGGGACAGGGGGCACTGAAGCTTTCTTT. This translates into CASSPRGTGGTEAFF.

This clone was picked up one time. The V gene is TRBV5-1, the J gene TRBJ2-3, with 10 bases aligning to TRBD1. Trimming removed 0 bases from V and 5 bases from J; junction bases left unmatched: 3. There are 15 residues in the CDR3. Germline V gene sequence: CDR1 SGHRS, CDR2 YFSETQ. CDR3 nucleotides: TGCGCCAGCAGCTTGGCCGGACAGGGGGTAGATACGCAGTATTTT. This translates into CASSLAGQGVDTQYF.

This chain uses TRBV6-5 with TRBJ1-2, with D possibly matching TRBD1 (6 bases). Trimming took 4 bases from V and 4 from J, leaving 16 bases between them. This CDR3 spans 15 amino acids. Per germline, CDR1 MNHEY and CDR2 SVGAGI. The CDR3 DNA sequence: TGTGCCAGCAGTTTGTCCGTGAGCAGGGGCTATGGCTACACCTTC. It yields the protein CASSLSVSRGYGYTF.

This chain connects TRBV5-1 to TRBJ1-1; D perhaps matches TRBD1 (6 bases). Trimming removed 4 bases from V and 2 bases from J, with 12 bases in between. The CDR3 has 14 residues. CDR1 is SGHRS, CDR2 YFSETQ, per germline. The CDR3 loop is CASSPGTFNTEAFF. As DNA, the CDR3 is TGCGCCAGCAGCCCCGGGACATTTAACACTGAAGCTTTCTTT.

The chain recombines TRBV11-3 with TRBJ2-1; 11 nucleotides match TRBD1. Germline trimming cut 1 base from V and 9 bases from J; bases unmatched to any gene: 11. The CDR3 contains 17 residues. The germline V gene has CDR1 SGHNT and CDR2 YENEEA. CDR3 sequence: CASSLGTGGPVYGEQFF. CDR3 sequence (DNA): TGTGCCAGCAGCTTAGGGACAGGGGGCCCTGTTTATGGTGAGCAGTTCTTC.

This chain connects TRBV5-1 to TRBJ2-5, with 8 bases identical to TRBD2. The junction had 9 bases not matched to a gene; V was cut back by 4 bases and J by 1 base. Looked up from germline, CDR1 is SGHRS and CDR2 is YFSETQ. The CDR3 is 16 amino acids. CDR3 protein: CASSKYRGGVQETQYF. The DNA of the CDR3 is TGCGCCAGCAGCAAGTATCGGGGGGGGGTCCAAGAGACCCAGTACTTC.

This clone was seen only once. The chain couples TRBV4-3 to TRBJ2-1; 11 bases line up with TRBD1. With 2 bases clipped from V and 5 bases from J, the junction kept 8 bases outside the gene matches. CDR1 is LGHNA and CDR2 is YSLEER in the germline V gene. The length of the CDR3 is 17 residues. The CDR3 here is CASSQRFPGQGDNEQFF. The CDR3 DNA is TGCGCCAGCAGCCAAAGATTTCCGGGACAGGGGGACAATGAGCAGTTCTTC.

This chain links TRBV4-3 with TRBJ2-3; 14 bases line up with TRBD2. J lost 1 base, V lost 4 bases, and 4 bases had no gene match. This CDR3 is built from 17 residues. CDR1 is LGHNA, CDR2 YSLEER, per germline. In nucleotides, the CDR3 is TGCGCCAGCAGCCCTAGGGGACTAGCGGGGGGCACAGATACGCAGTATTTT. As protein: CASSPRGLAGGTDTQYF.

The chain carries TRBV7-9 and TRBJ2-1, with TRBD2 identical over 14 bases. The CDR3 consists of 17 residues. The germline CDR1 and CDR2 sequences are SEHNR and FQNEAQ (reference sequence). V lost 5 bases to trimming and J lost 5 bases; unmatched junction nucleotides: 8. CDR3 amino acids: CASSQPGLAGAHNEQFF. The CDR3 nucleotides read TGTGCCAGCAGCCAGCCGGGACTAGCGGGGGCCCACAATGAGCAGTTCTTC.

The chain uses TRBV7-2 and TRBJ2-6; maybe TRBD2 (5 bases). The CDR3 totals 17 residues. Trimming removed 4 bases from V and 0 bases from J, with 13 bases in between. Germline assignment: CDR1 SGHTA and CDR2 FQGNSA. In nucleotides, the CDR3 is TGTGCCAGCAGCTACTCGACGGGGATCTCTGGGGCCAACGTCCTGACTTTC. This encodes CASSYSTGISGANVLTF.

The chain combines TRBV19 with TRBJ1-1; unclear D gene. V lost 3 bases and J lost 8, with 10 bases in between. From germline, CDR1 is LNHDA and CDR2 SQIVND (reference sequence). The CDR3 runs 12 residues. CDR3 in amino acids: CASSIAADEAFF. DNA for the CDR3: TGTGCCAGTAGTATCGCGGCCGACGAAGCTTTCTTT.

The gene calls are TRBV5-8 and TRBJ1-5; 10 nucleotides match TRBD1. CDR1 is SGHTS and CDR2 is YDEGEE in the germline V gene. The CDR3 covers 16 residues. V lost 0 bases to trimming and J lost 4 bases; unmatched junction nucleotides: 4. The CDR3 DNA sequence: TGTGCCAGCAGCTTGGCGGGACAGGGGCGAAATCAGCCCCAGCATTTT. Residues: CASSLAGQGRNQPQHF.

DNA of the CDR3: TGCGCCAGCAGCTTGGTCGGGAGAGCTAATGAAAAACTGTTTTTT. Its translation is CASSLVGRANEKLFF. The chain joins TRBV5-1 to TRBJ1-4; D not certain. Trimming removed 0 bases at V and 3 bases at J, with 9 bases between. Germline CDR1 is SGHRS and CDR2 is YFSETQ. This CDR3 has 15 amino acids.

This clone was found once. The chain has TRBV27 and TRBJ1-3, with D uncertain. V gave up 0 bases and J gave up 6 bases, with 9 bases separating them. This CDR3 has 14 amino acids. CDR1 MNHEY and CDR2 SMNVEV come from the germline V gene (reference sequence). The CDR3 DNA sequence: TGTGCCAGCAGTTTATCGGTGGACTCAAACACCATATATTTT. Translating it yields CASSLSVDSNTIYF.

CDR3 sequence reads: CASSPDRDQPQHF. CDR3 nucleotides: TGTGCCAGCAGCCCGGACAGGGATCAGCCCCAGCATTTT. This rearrangement joins TRBV6-1 to TRBJ1-5, with 8 positions matching TRBD1. This CDR3 spans 13 amino acids. Germline V gene sequence: CDR1 MNHNS, CDR2 SASEGT. Trimming removed 6 bases from V and 5 bases from J; junction bases left unmatched: 3.

This clone was observed a handful of times. The chain employs TRBV7-8 and TRBJ2-1; weak D call: TRBD2 (6 bases). V shed 11 bases and J shed 1 base, with 18 bases lying between them. This CDR3 comprises 15 residues. Germline V gene sequence: CDR1 SGHVS, CDR2 FQNEAQ. The CDR3 loop reads CACSRGGTSYNEQFF. DNA for the CDR3: TGTGCCTGCTCCCGGGGAGGTACTTCCTACAATGAGCAGTTCTTC.

This rearrangement joins TRBV4-3 to TRBJ1-2; 8 bases agree with TRBD1. Germline V CDR1 and CDR2: LGHNA, YSLEER. The CDR3 has 16 residues. With V trimmed by 4 bases and J by 2 bases, 9 bases remained unmatched. The CDR3 sequence is CASSPETTGGNYGYTF. CDR3 bases: TGCGCCAGCAGCCCGGAGACAACAGGGGGGAACTATGGCTACACCTTC.

DNA for the CDR3: TGTGCCAGCAGCCCATTTGGGAGCGGGGGCCCCCCGAGGGAGCAGTTCTTC. Protein sequence: CASSPFGSGGPPREQFF. The V call is TRBV7-9, the J call TRBJ2-1, with TRBD2 matching 8 bases. V dropped 5 bases and J dropped 10; count of bases not matched to a gene: 19. Germline V gene data show CDR1 as SEHNR and CDR2 as FQNEAQ (reference sequence). This CDR3 is built from 17 residues.

The J gene is TRBJ2-3, the V gene TRBV10-3, with TRBD2 identical over 10 bases. Losses at the gene ends were 5 bases for V and 8 bases for J; bases not matched to a gene: 7. This CDR3 contains 14 residues. Germline V gene data show CDR1 as ENHRY and CDR2 as SYGVKD. The CDR3 protein is CAISSGGASVTQYF. DNA of the CDR3: TGTGCCATCAGTAGCGGGGGGGCTTCGGTTACGCAGTATTTT.

The CDR3: CASSEAGAVNYGYTF. CDR3 sequence (DNA): TGTGCCAGCAGTGAGGCAGGGGCGGTGAACTATGGCTACACCTTC. The gene calls are TRBV25-1 and TRBJ1-2; tentative D call: TRBD1 (6 bases). V was pared by 3 bases and J by 2 bases, with 13 bases between. The CDR3 totals 15 residues. Germline values: CDR1 MGHDK, CDR2 SYGVNS.

The CDR3 reads CASSPTTGLNTEAFF. The CDR3 nucleotides are TGTGCCAGCAGCCCCACTACAGGGCTGAACACTGAAGCTTTCTTT. This chain links TRBV11-2 with TRBJ1-1, with D possibly matching TRBD1 (6 bases). The CDR3 has 15 residues. Germline CDR1 SGHAT, CDR2 FQNNGV. V lost 5 bases and J lost 0, with 13 bases in between.

The chain combines TRBV7-2 with TRBJ1-2; the D is unclear. This CDR3 contains 14 residues. Trimming pared 5 bases from V and 2 bases from J, leaving 12 bases between. The germline V gene has CDR1 SGHTA and CDR2 FQGNSA. The CDR3 spells CASSRGGVNYGYTF. For the CDR3, the DNA is TGTGCCAGCAGCCGCGGCGGGGTAAACTATGGCTACACCTTC.

This clone has only one observation. This chain connects TRBV2 to TRBJ1-2; weak D call: TRBD1 (5 bases). V was pared by 6 bases and J by 8 bases, with 13 bases between. The germline gives CDR1 SNHLY, CDR2 FYNNEI. This CDR3 has 12 amino acids. The CDR3 here is CASRGGPWGYTF. The CDR3 coding sequence is TGTGCCAGCAGGGGGGGACCCTGGGGCTACACCTTC.